This T cell receptor (beta chain) was identified in a study of beta chain features in type 1 diabetes (dated by TCRdb to 2016 to 2019). Some background on the complete study: No differences in mean age, gender distribution, total cell number or subset yield were found between patients and healthy donors. A total of 100 million to 110 million sorted cells were examined across all samples, and a strong correlation was observed between cell number per subset and RNA yield. In the study, recently diagnosed type 1 diabetes patients and matched healthy donors were compared on the TCRB repertoires of their sorted circulating CD4+ T cell subsets. Regulatory and stem cell-like memory subsets were obtained from only 8 patients and roughly 8 healthy donors, while naive and central memory subsets were obtained from all 30 or so donors.

The High Capacity cDNA Reverse Transcription Kit was used to reverse transcribe all of the isolated RNA, meaning that expressed TCRB transcripts were what got sequenced. Deep immunoSEQ sequencing was performed on naive, central memory and regulatory T cell samples, with an average of roughly 3.5 million total reads per sample. Sorted cells were lysed in RLT buffer, and RNA was extracted using DNase-treated RNeasy Micro or Mini kits according to cell number. To prevent cross-contamination, each cell subset was processed individually, whereas patient and healthy donor samples were processed jointly. Using the immunoSEQ multiplex PCR, TCRB sequences were amplified from cDNA into 87-bp fragments spanning the CDR3 region. Amplicons were sequenced on the Illumina HiSeq platform. The authors' analysis ran thus. PCR bias was computationally corrected using synthetic template baselines, reads within Hamming distance 2 were collapsed, and singletons that could not be merged were discarded. Reads were aligned to IMGT to assign V, D and J genes, CDR3 length, and insertions or deletions at six rearrangement sites. Within each subset, clonotype counts were normalized to sorted cell number, after which true diversity and Gini coefficients were computed with the tcR R package. Repertoire sharing was quantified using the overlap coefficient calculated on TCRB nucleotide sequences. Out-of-frame TCRB sequences from naive cells were analyzed to stand in for the pre-selection repertoire. In its TCRdb copy, this immuneACCESS table keeps in-frame sequences only and misses some clones. Where compared with another copy, unresolved V genes explain less than half of these, and the others have no known cause. D and trimming come from the DNA, and the V and J calls and clone size come from that table. For this sample there are hundreds of thousands of clones; over 11% appear just once. The top ten clones comprise 0.03% to 0.045% of the sample.

The germline V gene supplies CDR1 SGHTA and CDR2 FQGNSA. From the cysteine through the phenylalanine, the CDR3 covers 17 amino acids. Only CDR3 DNA is held: 51 bases, read in frame from base 1. The V end loses 1 base and the J end loses 3 bases, and a stretch of 19 bases separates them. From each donor, a single peripheral blood sample of around 0.12 L on average was drawn into heparinised tubes. A BD FACSAria II and a panel including CD45RO, CCR7, CD25, CD127, CD95 and CD27 were used to sort naive, central memory, regulatory and stem cell-like memory CD4+ T cells. All sorted populations exceeded 95% purity. PBMCs were separated immediately by Lymphoprep density gradient centrifugation and were stained directly, without being cultured. So that batch effects would be minimized, each experiment stained and sorted samples in pairs, pairing one healthy donor with one patient. Study-wide findings and limitations: Patients with type 1 diabetes made fewer insertions and deleted more nucleotides at VDJ recombination sites, implying thymic rearrangement abnormalities. Shorter templates might have been favored by PCR, but patient and control samples were amplified and corrected together, so both groups would have been affected equally by any skew. Because cDNA was sequenced instead of genomic DNA, highly expressing activated cells could be over-represented, though the groups showed no difference in activation or CD3 levels. Naive, central memory and regulatory TCRB repertoires appeared to be more similar among patients than among healthy donors. Type 1 diabetes patients showed a moderate but significant shortening of TCRB CDR3 length in all four CD4+ subsets. HLA sub-analyses involved small numbers of individuals, so any influence of HLA type on TCRB rearrangement remained unresolved.

This clone turned up a few times. The antigen it recognizes is unknown. No much larger clone exists at a distance of one base, and base qualities are not known. This TCR came from a man younger than 30 with type 1 diabetes. The sample comprised naive CD4+ T cells from blood. The cell subset or site label on this specimen signifies: true naive CD4+ T cells. The rearranged segments are TRBV7-2 and TRBJ2-7; there is no confident call for the D gene. The CDR3 has the sequence CASSLDRRGFSNYEQYF. The DNA sequence is given as TGTGCCAGCAGCTTAGATCGGCGAGGCTTCTCTAACTACGAGCAGTACTTC.